Listed below are T cell receptor beta chains from one sample, sequenced in a study of blood T cell repertoires in COVID-19. The repertoire was sequenced with immunoSEQ multiplex PCR; TCRdb's copy has only in-frame clones and lacks some. The repertoire holds 50,000 to 65,000 clones, with 75% to 90% as singletons. The material sequenced was peripheral blood. These receptors all come from a human donor in a cohort sampled during active COVID-19. CDR3s include the opening cysteine and the closing phenylalanine or tryptophan. The D gene is left open where the match is weak. The listing skips clone size in some rows; elsewhere it reads once, few, many or a size class.

>TRBV6-4|NA|NA|TRBJ2-6
CASSDSGGSGANVLTF
TGTGCCAGCAGTGACTCGGGGGGCTCTGGGGCCAACGTCCTGACTTTC
>TRBV19|NA|NA|TRBJ1-1
CASKTTENTEAFF
TGTGCCAGTAAAACGACAGAGAACACTGAAGCTTTCTTT
>TRBV12-3/TRBV12-4|NA|TRBD2|TRBJ2-7
CASSGLAGYEQYF
TGTGCCAGCAGCGGACTAGCGGGATACGAGCAGTACTTC
>TRBV15|NA|NA|TRBJ1-4
CATSRDSGAANEKLFF
TGTGCCACCAGCAGAGATTCGGGAGCGGCTAATGAAAAACTGTTTTTT
>TRBV3-1/TRBV3-2|NA|NA|TRBJ1-2
CASSQAVEYGYTF
TGTGCCAGCAGCCAGGCGGTGGAATATGGCTACACCTTC
>TRBV5-1|NA|NA|TRBJ2-5
CASSSQGQETQYF
TGCGCCAGCAGCTCTCAGGGCCAGGAGACCCAGTACTTC
>TRBV12-5|NA|NA|TRBJ2-1
CASGIDEQFF
TGTGCTAGTGGTATAGATGAGCAGTTCTTC
>TRBV5-4|NA|TRBD1|TRBJ2-5
CASRNLQGLGETQYF
TGTGCCAGCCGAAACTTACAGGGGCTCGGGGAGACCCAGTACTTC
>TRBV5-1|NA|NA|TRBJ2-7
CASSGRVRTYEQYF
TGCGCCAGCAGCGGCAGGGTAAGGACCTACGAGCAGTACTTC
>TRBV19|once|NA|TRBJ2-7
CASSIASRDYEQYF
TGTGCCAGTAGTATAGCCTCCCGGGACTACGAGCAGTACTTC
>TRBV4-1|NA|NA|TRBJ1-5
CASSQDFTAYSNQPQHF
TGCGCCAGCAGCCAAGATTTCACAGCTTATAGCAATCAGCCCCAGCATTTT
>TRBV10-3|NA|NA|TRBJ2-7
CAISESEESNEQYF
TGTGCCATCAGTGAGTCGGAGGAGTCCAACGAGCAGTACTTC
>TRBV27|NA|NA|TRBJ1-1
CASSYGQPNTEAFF
TGTGCCAGCAGTTACGGACAGCCTAACACTGAAGCTTTCTTT
>TRBV7-6|NA|TRBD2|TRBJ2-2
CASSSLGTSGGRDTGELFF
TGTGCCAGCAGTTCACTCGGGACTAGCGGGGGGAGGGACACCGGGGAGCTGTTTTTT
>TRBV5-1|NA|NA|TRBJ2-2
CASSDMQTGELFF
TGCGCCAGCAGTGACATGCAGACCGGGGAGCTGTTTTTT
>TRBV3-1/TRBV3-2|NA|NA|TRBJ2-7
CASSQDNYEQYF
TGTGCCAGCAGCCAAGACAACTACGAGCAGTACTTC
>TRBV13|NA|TRBD1|TRBJ2-3
CASSPTGGTQYF
TGTGCCAGCAGCCCCACAGGGGGCACGCAGTATTTT
>TRBV10-3|NA|NA|TRBJ1-6
CAISETGGASPLHF
TGTGCCATCAGTGAAACGGGGGGCGCTTCACCCCTCCACTTT
>TRBV29-1|NA|NA|TRBJ1-4
CSVVLAGREKLFF
TGCAGCGTTGTCTTAGCAGGGAGGGAAAAACTGTTTTTT
>TRBV4-1|NA|NA|TRBJ2-2
CASSQGRGLGAGELFF
TGCGCCAGCAGCCAAGGCCGGGGGTTGGGGGCCGGGGAGCTGTTTTTT
>TRBV5-1|NA|TRBD1|TRBJ2-7
CASSLWTGSYEQYF
TGCGCCAGCAGCTTGTGGACAGGGAGCTACGAGCAGTACTTC
>TRBV7-2|NA|TRBD2|TRBJ2-3
CASSLAAGGTDTQYF
TGTGCCAGCAGCTTAGCAGCGGGAGGCACAGATACGCAGTATTTT
>TRBV5-1|NA|TRBD1|TRBJ1-6
CASSPDRAYSPLHF
TGCGCCAGCAGCCCCGACAGGGCCTATTCACCCCTCCACTTT
>TRBV24-1|NA|TRBD1|TRBJ2-7
CATSVAGTGGWEQYF
TGTGCCACCAGTGTCGCCGGGACAGGGGGCTGGGAGCAGTACTTC
>TRBV18|NA|TRBD1|TRBJ2-6
CASSMRPGQGVFSSGANVLTF
TGTGCCAGCTCAATGCGACCGGGACAGGGTGTATTCTCTTCTGGGGCCAACGTCCTGACTTTC
>TRBV28|NA|NA|TRBJ2-2
CASSPGTGELFF
TGTGCCAGCAGTCCGGGGACCGGGGAGCTGTTTTTT
>TRBV11-2|NA|TRBD1|TRBJ2-5
CATSTGNARETQYF
TGTGCCACCTCGACAGGGAACGCGCGAGAGACCCAGTACTTC
>TRBV6-5|few|NA|TRBJ1-1
CASSYSTVSNTEAFF
TGTGCCAGCAGTTACTCGACAGTTTCGAACACTGAAGCTTTCTTT
>TRBV2|NA|NA|TRBJ1-1
CASSLRNTEAFF
TGTGCCAGCAGTCTTCGGAACACTGAAGCTTTCTTT
>TRBV6-5|NA|NA|TRBJ1-2
CASSFTTGNNYGYTF
TGTGCCAGCAGTTTCACGACAGGCAACAACTATGGCTACACCTTC
>TRBV6-5|NA|TRBD1|TRBJ1-5
CASRRTTGVYQPQHF
TGTGCCAGCAGAAGAACGACAGGGGTGTATCAGCCCCAGCATTTT
>TRBV19|NA|TRBD2|TRBJ2-1
CASSPRGSGGIDEQFF
TGTGCCAGTAGCCCCCGGGGCTCGGGGGGTATCGATGAGCAGTTCTTC
>TRBV11-3|NA|TRBD2|TRBJ2-2
CASCGTSGTGELFF
TGTGCCAGCTGCGGGACTAGCGGCACCGGGGAGCTGTTTTTT
>TRBV27|NA|NA|TRBJ2-7
CASSAQENPYEQYF
TGTGCCAGCAGTGCCCAGGAAAATCCCTACGAGCAGTACTTC
>TRBV13|NA|NA|TRBJ2-7
CASSLGTGGEQYF
TGTGCCAGCAGCTTAGGTACAGGAGGGGAGCAGTACTTC
>TRBV30|NA|TRBD1|TRBJ1-2
CAWRPPGQGAVGYTF
TGTGCCTGGAGGCCCCCGGGACAGGGGGCGGTGGGCTACACCTTC
>TRBV29-1|NA|TRBD1|TRBJ1-2
CSVTDRGHYGYTF
TGCAGCGTAACCGACAGGGGACACTATGGCTACACCTTC
>TRBV7-6|once|NA|TRBJ2-5
CASSLGEKETQYF
TGTGCCAGCAGCTTAGGGGAGAAGGAGACCCAGTACTTC
>TRBV7-2|NA|TRBD2|TRBJ2-5
CASSFRAGGDGTQYF
TGTGCCAGCAGCTTCAGAGCGGGGGGCGACGGGACCCAGTACTTC
>TRBV12-5|NA|TRBD1|TRBJ1-4
CASGFGRGLNEKLFF
TGTGCTAGTGGTTTTGGTAGGGGGCTTAATGAAAAACTGTTTTTT
>TRBV5-4|NA|TRBD1|TRBJ2-5
CASSLDREETQYF
TGTGCCAGCAGCCTAGACAGGGAAGAGACCCAGTACTTC
>TRBV12-3/TRBV12-4|NA|NA|TRBJ1-1
CASSWEGGTEAFF
TGTGCCAGCAGTTGGGAGGGAGGCACTGAAGCTTTCTTT